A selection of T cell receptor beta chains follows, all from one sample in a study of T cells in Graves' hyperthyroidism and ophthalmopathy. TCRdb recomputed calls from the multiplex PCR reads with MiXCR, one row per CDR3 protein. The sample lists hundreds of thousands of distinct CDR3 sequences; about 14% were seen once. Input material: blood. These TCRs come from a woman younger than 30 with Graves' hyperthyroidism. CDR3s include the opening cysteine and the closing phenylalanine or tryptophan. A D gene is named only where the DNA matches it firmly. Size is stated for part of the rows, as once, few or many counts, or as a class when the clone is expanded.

TGTGCCAGCAGTTACGCGGGAGCAAGCAATGAGCAGTTCTTC	CASSYAGASNEQFF	TRBV6-9	TRBD2	14	.	TRBJ2-1
TGTGCCGGCAGATACGGGCGGAAGAACACCGGGGAGCTGTTTTTT	CAGRYGRKNTGELFF	TRBV11-2	.	15	.	TRBJ2-2
TGTGCCAGTAGTACGGGACTAGCGGTATACAATGAGCAGTTCTTC	CASSTGLAVYNEQFF	TRBV19	TRBD2	15	few	TRBJ2-1
TGTGCCAGCAGCCCTGCAGGGTGGACGGATACGCAGTATTTT	CASSPAGWTDTQYF	TRBV5-6	.	14	many	TRBJ2-3
TGTGCCACCAGCAGAGATCCGGGCAGGTTGGGATTGAACACTGAAGCTTTCTTT	CATSRDPGRLGLNTEAFF	TRBV15	.	18	.	TRBJ1-1
TGCAGTGCTAGAGAGGAGGGATTCGCCTACGAGCAGTACTTC	CSAREEGFAYEQYF	TRBV20-1	.	14	few	TRBJ2-7
TGCAGCGTTGGTAGCCGGACAGACTATGGCTACACCTTC	CSVGSRTDYGYTF	TRBV29-1	.	13	many	TRBJ1-2
TGTGCCAGCAGCCAAGGAGTAGGTCAGACTGGAAACACCATATATTTT	CASSQGVGQTGNTIYF	TRBV4-2	.	16	many	TRBJ1-3
TGTGCCAGCAGCCAAGGTGATACTGGCAATCAGCCCCAGCATTTT	CASSQGDTGNQPQHF	TRBV4-2	.	15	.	TRBJ1-5
TGTGCCAGCAGCCAAGGACTAGCGGGAGTTGGCGGGGAGCTGTTTTTT	CASSQGLAGVGGELFF	TRBV14	TRBD2	16	.	TRBJ2-2
TGCAGTGGGGAGGGGTCGAACACCGGGGAGCTGTTTTTT	CSGEGSNTGELFF	TRBV20-1	TRBD2	13	.	TRBJ2-2
TGTGCCAGCTCACCACAGGGGGCCAAAGCTTTCTTT	CASSPQGAKAFF	TRBV18	TRBD1	12	many	TRBJ1-1
TGTGCCAGCAGTTTACCCACAGGGGGGGAAAAACTGTTTTTT	CASSLPTGGEKLFF	TRBV28	TRBD1	14	.	TRBJ1-4
TGTGCCAGCAGTCGACAGGTCGCAACTAATGAAAAACTGTTTTTT	CASSRQVATNEKLFF	TRBV25-1	.	15	few	TRBJ1-4
TGCAGTGCAGACCCCCACAGGACGGGGGAGCAGTACTTC	CSADPHRTGEQYF	TRBV20-1	.	13	many	TRBJ2-7
TGTGCCAGCAGTGAACTGGGGGCCCGCTCTGGAAACACCATATATTTT	CASSELGARSGNTIYF	TRBV25-1	.	16	.	TRBJ1-3
TGTGCCAGCAGCGCGGACAGGGGCTACTATGGCTACACCTTC	CASSADRGYYGYTF	TRBV11-2	TRBD1	14	many	TRBJ1-2
TGCAGTGCCCAGAAGGACCCCGGGGGAAAACTGTTTTTT	CSAQKDPGGKLFF	TRBV20-1	.	13	few	TRBJ1-4
TGTGCCAGCAGTGTAAGGGGGCAACGTAATTCACCCCTCCACTTT	CASSVRGQRNSPLHF	TRBV6-1	TRBD1	15	few	TRBJ1-6
TGTGCCAGCAGCCCAGGACGACTAGCGGGAGCTCGAGAGACCCAGTACTTC	CASSPGRLAGARETQYF	TRBV7-9	TRBD2	17	many	TRBJ2-5
TGTGCCACCAGTCATCCTGGGACTAGGATTTACAATGAGCAGTTCTTC	CATSHPGTRIYNEQFF	TRBV24-1	TRBD2	16	few	TRBJ2-1
TGTGCCAGCAGTTTCCCCCGACGGGGTTTGAACACTGAAGCTTTCTTT	CASSFPRRGLNTEAFF	TRBV28	.	16	.	TRBJ1-1
TGTGCCAGCAAGAAAGGGTCACAGGGCATGAAAAACATTCAGTACTTC	CASKKGSQGMKNIQYF	TRBV6-1	.	16	.	TRBJ2-4
TGCAGTGCCGGACAGGGTAGCAACCAGCAGTACTTC	CSAGQGSNQQYF	TRBV20-1	TRBD1	12	.	TRBJ2-7
TGTGCCAGCAGCCCAGGTAAGGGGGCTGACACTGAAGCTTTCTTT	CASSPGKGADTEAFF	TRBV11-2	TRBD1	15	many	TRBJ1-1
TGTGCCAGCAGCCAAAAAAACACTGAAGCTTTCTTT	CASSQKNTEAFF	TRBV3-1	.	12	many	TRBJ1-1
TGTGCCAGCAGCTTATATGGGGTAACCACTGAAGCTTTCTTT	CASSLYGVTTEAFF	TRBV7-9	.	14	.	TRBJ1-1
TGTGCCAGCAGTCCGACAGAATTCTATGGCTACACCTTC	CASSPTEFYGYTF	TRBV6-1	.	13	few	TRBJ1-2
TGTGCCAGCAGTGAACTCCAGGGGCCAAGCTCACCCCTCCACTTT	CASSELQGPSSPLHF	TRBV6-1	.	15	few	TRBJ1-6
TGTGCCAGCAGCTCCAAAGAGACCCAGTACTTC	CASSSKETQYF	TRBV7-9	.	11	many	TRBJ2-5
TGTGCCAGCAGCTTGTACGGGAGGGTCGAAATCACAGATACGCAGTATTTT	CASSLYGRVEITDTQYF	TRBV5-5	TRBD2	17	few	TRBJ2-3
TGCGCCAGCAGCCAAGAAGGCAGGGTGGGCTACGAGCAGTACTTC	CASSQEGRVGYEQYF	TRBV4-1	.	15	few	TRBJ2-7
TGCAGCATCGGGGGGAGCTCCTACAATGAGCAGTTCTTC	CSIGGSSYNEQFF	TRBV29-1	TRBD2	13	.	TRBJ2-1
TGTGCCAGCAGTTTATGGGGACTAGCGGGAGTTGGTGAGCAGTTCTTC	CASSLWGLAGVGEQFF	TRBV28	TRBD2	16	.	TRBJ2-1
TGTGCCAGCTCACGAAGACTAGCGGGAGATTCCTACAATGAGCAGTTCTTC	CASSRRLAGDSYNEQFF	TRBV18	TRBD2	17	many	TRBJ2-1